This note documents a single T cell receptor (beta chain) sequence. Profiling relied on immunoSEQ multiplex PCR, and the TCRdb table lists in-frame clones only, not all of them. The sample records 50,000 to 65,000 clones, nearly 95% being singletons. The sample is drawn from a study of technical replicates of blood from a handful of donors. Germline CDR1 is SGHAT and CDR2 is FQNNGV. This CDR3 is 15 amino acids long. With 5 bases removed from V and 12 bases from J, the gap between germline ends came to 20 bases. The source material was PBMCs. The V call is TRBV11-2, the J call TRBJ1-6; no reliable D call. The sequence came from a human donor in good health. Some clones in this sample may be carry-over from other donors' samples. The CDR3 DNA sequence: TGTGCCAGCAGCCGAATCATTGAGGTGAGGAGACCCCTCCACTTT. Protein sequence: CASSRIIEVRRPLHF.